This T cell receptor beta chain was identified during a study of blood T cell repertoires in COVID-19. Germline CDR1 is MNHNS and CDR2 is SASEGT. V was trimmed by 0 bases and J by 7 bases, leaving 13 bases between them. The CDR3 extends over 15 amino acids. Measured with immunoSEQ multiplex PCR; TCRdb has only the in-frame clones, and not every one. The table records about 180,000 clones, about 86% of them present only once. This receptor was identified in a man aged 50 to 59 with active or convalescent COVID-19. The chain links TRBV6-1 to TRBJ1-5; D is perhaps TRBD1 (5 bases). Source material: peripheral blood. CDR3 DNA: TGTGCCAGCAGTGAAGCGGTAACAGGTCTACAGCCCCAGCATTTT. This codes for CASSEAVTGLQPQHF.